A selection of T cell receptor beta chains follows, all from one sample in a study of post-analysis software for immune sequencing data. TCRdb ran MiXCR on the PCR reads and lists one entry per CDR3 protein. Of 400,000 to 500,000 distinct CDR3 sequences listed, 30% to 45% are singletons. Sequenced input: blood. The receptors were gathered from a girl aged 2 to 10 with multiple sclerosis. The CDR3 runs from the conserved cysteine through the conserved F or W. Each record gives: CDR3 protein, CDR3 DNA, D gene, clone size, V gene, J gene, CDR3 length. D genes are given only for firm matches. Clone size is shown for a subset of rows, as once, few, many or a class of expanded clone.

cdr3_aa: CASSYSSGDKGYGHTF; cdr3_nt: TGTGCCAGCAGTTACTCGTCGGGGGATAAGGGCTATGGCCACACCTTC; d_call: NA; clone_size: NA; v_call: TRBV6-5; j_call: TRBJ1-2; cdr3_length: 16
cdr3_aa: CASSLNRQETQYF; cdr3_nt: TGTGCCAGCAGTTTAAACAGACAAGAGACCCAGTACTTC; d_call: NA; clone_size: few; v_call: TRBV12-3/TRBV12-4; j_call: TRBJ2-5; cdr3_length: 13
cdr3_aa: CASSPGGQRHLSAYEQYF; cdr3_nt: TGTGCCAGCAGCCCGGGGGGACAGCGTCATCTCTCGGCCTACGAGCAGTACTTC; d_call: NA; clone_size: once; v_call: TRBV7-2; j_call: TRBJ2-7; cdr3_length: 18
cdr3_aa: CASSLRILHGYTF; cdr3_nt: TGTGCCAGCAGTTTACGCATTCTACATGGCTACACCTTC; d_call: NA; clone_size: few; v_call: TRBV12-3/TRBV12-4; j_call: TRBJ1-2; cdr3_length: 13
cdr3_aa: CASSLGSGTPAEAFF; cdr3_nt: TGTGCCAGCAGTTTAGGTTCGGGGACCCCTGCTGAAGCTTTCTTT; d_call: NA; clone_size: NA; v_call: TRBV12-3/TRBV12-4; j_call: TRBJ1-1; cdr3_length: 15
cdr3_aa: CASSLAFEQGSTDTQYF; cdr3_nt: TGTGCCAGCAGCTTAGCCTTCGAACAGGGGAGCACAGATACGCAGTATTTT; d_call: TRBD1; clone_size: NA; v_call: TRBV7-6; j_call: TRBJ2-3; cdr3_length: 17
cdr3_aa: CSVVETENYGYTF; cdr3_nt: TGCAGCGTTGTGGAGACGGAAAACTATGGCTACACCTTC; d_call: NA; clone_size: few; v_call: TRBV29-1; j_call: TRBJ1-2; cdr3_length: 13
cdr3_aa: CVSSWERGNEQFF; cdr3_nt: TGTGTCAGCAGCTGGGAAAGGGGCAATGAGCAGTTCTTC; d_call: NA; clone_size: NA; v_call: TRBV7-3; j_call: TRBJ2-1; cdr3_length: 13
cdr3_aa: CASRRLPGRSYEQYF; cdr3_nt: TGTGCCAGCAGAAGGCTCCCGGGACGGTCCTACGAGCAGTACTTC; d_call: NA; clone_size: few; v_call: TRBV6-2/TRBV6-3; j_call: TRBJ2-7; cdr3_length: 15
cdr3_aa: CASRRSAAETQYF; cdr3_nt: TGTGCCAGCAGAAGGTCGGCGGCGGAGACCCAGTACTTC; d_call: NA; clone_size: NA; v_call: TRBV6-2/TRBV6-3; j_call: TRBJ2-5; cdr3_length: 13
cdr3_aa: CASRSFMNTEAFF; cdr3_nt: TGTGCCAGCAGATCTTTCATGAACACTGAAGCTTTCTTT; d_call: NA; clone_size: NA; v_call: TRBV7-2; j_call: TRBJ1-1; cdr3_length: 13
cdr3_aa: CASSKARLDREDNEQFF; cdr3_nt: TGTGCCAGCAGCAAAGCGCGTTTGGACAGGGAGGATAATGAGCAGTTCTTC; d_call: NA; clone_size: NA; v_call: TRBV21-1; j_call: TRBJ2-1; cdr3_length: 17
cdr3_aa: CASSGWGQGSVRETQYF; cdr3_nt: TGTGCCAGCAGCGGGTGGGGACAGGGGTCGGTGCGGGAGACCCAGTACTTC; d_call: TRBD1; clone_size: NA; v_call: TRBV9; j_call: TRBJ2-5; cdr3_length: 17
cdr3_aa: CASSLAAQRGNEQFF; cdr3_nt: TGTGCCAGCAGCTTAGCGGCCCAGCGGGGCAATGAGCAGTTCTTC; d_call: TRBD2; clone_size: NA; v_call: TRBV7-9; j_call: TRBJ2-1; cdr3_length: 15
cdr3_aa: CASSMTAQETQYF; cdr3_nt: TGTGCCAGCAGTATGACAGCCCAAGAGACCCAGTACTTC; d_call: NA; clone_size: NA; v_call: TRBV6-2/TRBV6-3; j_call: TRBJ2-5; cdr3_length: 13
cdr3_aa: CASSVVPESGAGGYTF; cdr3_nt: TGTGCCAGCAGCGTAGTGCCGGAATCGGGTGCGGGTGGCTACACCTTC; d_call: NA; clone_size: NA; v_call: TRBV9; j_call: TRBJ1-2; cdr3_length: 16
cdr3_aa: CASSLRLAGALRTQETQYF; cdr3_nt: TGTGCCAGCAGCCTCAGACTAGCGGGGGCCCTCAGAACCCAAGAGACCCAGTACTTC; d_call: TRBD2; clone_size: NA; v_call: TRBV7-9; j_call: TRBJ2-5; cdr3_length: 19
cdr3_aa: CSASGQKSNYGYTF; cdr3_nt: TGCAGTGCTAGTGGGCAGAAGTCCAACTATGGCTACACCTTC; d_call: NA; clone_size: NA; v_call: TRBV20-1; j_call: TRBJ1-2; cdr3_length: 14
cdr3_aa: CASSLDGGYSPLHF; cdr3_nt: TGTGCCAGCAGCTTGGACGGGGGTTATTCACCCCTCCACTTT; d_call: NA; clone_size: NA; v_call: TRBV7-8; j_call: TRBJ1-6; cdr3_length: 14
cdr3_aa: CASSGRTGPNIQYF; cdr3_nt: TGCGCCAGCAGCGGGAGGACAGGGCCAAACATTCAGTACTTC; d_call: TRBD1; clone_size: few; v_call: TRBV5-1; j_call: TRBJ2-4; cdr3_length: 14